The 10 T cell receptor beta chains given below trace back to one sample, sequenced in a study of T cell responses to AZD1222 COVID-19 vaccine. Some clones are missing from TCRdb's copy, which holds only in-frame ones; the method was immunoSEQ multiplex PCR. This sample yields 130,000 to 150,000 clones, of which around nine tenths are seen a single time; 4% to 6% belongs to the top ten. The sequencing here drew on peripheral blood, taken on day 0 of AZD1222 vaccination. All receptors derive from an adult in good health.

J is TRBJ2-4 and V is TRBV11-2; TRBD2 matches 7 bases. After removal of 5 bases from V and 3 bases from J, the junction contained 7 bases not matched to a gene. CDR3 size: 15 residues. The V gene's germline CDR1 is SGHAT and CDR2 FQNNGV. The CDR3: CASSPERGVKNIQYF. In DNA form, the CDR3 reads TGTGCCAGCAGCCCAGAGCGGGGAGTCAAAAACATTCAGTACTTC.

This clone was detected a few times. The chain recombines TRBV28 with TRBJ2-7; 9 bases match TRBD2. The CDR3 contains 18 residues. With V trimmed by 8 bases and J by 1 base, 18 bases remained unmatched. Looked up from germline, CDR1 is MDHEN and CDR2 is SYDVKM. The CDR3 loop is CASPPGREGLRSSYEQYF. CDR3 nucleotides: TGTGCCAGCCCCCCCGGGCGGGAGGGCCTCAGATCGTCCTACGAGCAGTACTTC.

The chain links TRBV7-3 to TRBJ1-6; D call uncertain. The V end lost 5 bases, the J end lost 6 bases, and 8 bases lay between the germline ends. Germline V gives CDR1 SGHTA, CDR2 FQGTGA. The CDR3 consists of 13 residues. CDR3 bases: TGTGCCAGCAGCGAAGGCCCTAATTCACCCCTCCACTTT. It specifies CASSEGPNSPLHF.

The chain is built from TRBV6-2 or TRBV6-3 and TRBJ2-7, with TRBD2 matching 14 bases. Trimming cost V 4 bases and J 7 bases; bases outside gene matches: 6. The CDR3 sequence is 15 residues long. Germline CDR1 reads MNHEY; CDR2 reads SVGEGT. In DNA, the CDR3 is TGTGCCAGCAGTTCCGAGACTAGCGGGAGGGGGGAGCAGTACTTC. It translates to CASSSETSGRGEQYF.

The chain combines TRBV6-6 with TRBJ2-1; D may match TRBD1 or TRBD2 (6 bases each). Between the trimmed V and J ends, which lost 6 bases and 5 bases, there was a span of 17 bases. The CDR3 sequence is 15 residues long. Germline CDR1 MNHNY, CDR2 SVGAGI (reference sequence). The CDR3 DNA reads TGTGCCAGCAGGCGGACTACCAGGGGAGACAATGAGCAGTTCTTC. Translating it yields CASRRTTRGDNEQFF.

The rearrangement joins TRBV28 to TRBJ2-3, with D perhaps TRBD1 (5 bases). V shed 3 bases and J shed 1 base, with 11 bases lying between them. CDR3 length: 15 amino acids. Germline-derived CDR1 and CDR2 are MDHEN and SYDVKM. CDR3 sequence (DNA): TGTGCCAGCAGTTTTAGACAGTACCGCACAGATACGCAGTATTTT. It is translated as CASSFRQYRTDTQYF.

This chain links TRBV7-2 with TRBJ2-7; D may be TRBD1 (6 bases). Germline values: CDR1 SGHTA, CDR2 FQGNSA. The V and J ends lost 5 bases and 1 base respectively, with 12 bases between them. This CDR3 comprises 14 residues. For the CDR3, the DNA is TGTGCCAGCAGCCCCAGGGGAGTGTCCTACGAGCAGTACTTC. It is translated as CASSPRGVSYEQYF.

This chain connects TRBV9 to TRBJ2-7; 12 nucleotides agree with TRBD1. The CDR3 has 14 residues. Losses at the gene ends were 7 bases for V and 0 bases for J; bases not matched to a gene: 2. Germline loops: CDR1 SGDLS, CDR2 YYNGEE. CDR3 residues: CASGTGGNSYEQYF. The CDR3 DNA reads as TGTGCCAGCGGGACAGGGGGCAACTCCTACGAGCAGTACTTC.

This chain connects TRBV7-9 to TRBJ2-6; D unclear. CDR1 and CDR2 (germline): SEHNR, FQNEAQ (reference sequence). Deletions cut 2 bases from V and 1 base from J, with 6 bases between. The CDR3 is made up of 15 amino acids. This CDR3 is CASSLHVSGANVLTF. CDR3 nucleotides: TGTGCCAGCAGCTTACACGTTTCTGGGGCCAACGTCCTGACTTTC.

This chain joins TRBV19 and TRBJ1-1; TRBD1 is a possible D gene (5 bases). The CDR3 sequence is 14 residues long. Germline V gene lookup returns CDR1 LNHDA and CDR2 SQIVND (reference sequence). Trimming stripped 1 base from V and 4 bases from J, with 10 bases between. The CDR3 sequence is CASSIVMGGTEAFF. DNA of the CDR3: TGTGCCAGTAGTATAGTAATGGGGGGCACTGAAGCTTTCTTT.